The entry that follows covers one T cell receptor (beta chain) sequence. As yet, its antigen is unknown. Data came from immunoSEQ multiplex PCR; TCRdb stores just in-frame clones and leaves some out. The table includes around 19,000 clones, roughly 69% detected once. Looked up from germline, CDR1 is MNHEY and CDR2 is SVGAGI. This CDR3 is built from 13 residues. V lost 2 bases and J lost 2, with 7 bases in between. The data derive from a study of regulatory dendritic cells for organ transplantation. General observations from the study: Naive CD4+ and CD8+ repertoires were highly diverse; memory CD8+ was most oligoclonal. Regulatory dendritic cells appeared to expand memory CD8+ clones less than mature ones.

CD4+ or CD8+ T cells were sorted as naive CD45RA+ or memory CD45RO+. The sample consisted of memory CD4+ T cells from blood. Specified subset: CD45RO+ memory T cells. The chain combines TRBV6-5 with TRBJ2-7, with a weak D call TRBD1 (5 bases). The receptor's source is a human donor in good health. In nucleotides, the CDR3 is TGTGCCAGCAGTTACGGCAGGGCCTACGAGCAGTACTTC. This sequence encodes CASSYGRAYEQYF.